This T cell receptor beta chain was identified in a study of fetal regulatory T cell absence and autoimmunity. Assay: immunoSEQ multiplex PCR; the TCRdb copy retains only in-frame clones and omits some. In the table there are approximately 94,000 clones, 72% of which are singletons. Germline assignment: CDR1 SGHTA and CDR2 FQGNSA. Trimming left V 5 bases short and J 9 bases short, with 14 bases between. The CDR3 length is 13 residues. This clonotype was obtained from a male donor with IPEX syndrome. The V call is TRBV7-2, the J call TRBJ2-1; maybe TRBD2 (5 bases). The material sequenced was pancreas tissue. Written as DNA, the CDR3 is TGTGCCAGCAGCCCTGACTACCTAGGTGAGCAGTTCTTC. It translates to CASSPDYLGEQFF.